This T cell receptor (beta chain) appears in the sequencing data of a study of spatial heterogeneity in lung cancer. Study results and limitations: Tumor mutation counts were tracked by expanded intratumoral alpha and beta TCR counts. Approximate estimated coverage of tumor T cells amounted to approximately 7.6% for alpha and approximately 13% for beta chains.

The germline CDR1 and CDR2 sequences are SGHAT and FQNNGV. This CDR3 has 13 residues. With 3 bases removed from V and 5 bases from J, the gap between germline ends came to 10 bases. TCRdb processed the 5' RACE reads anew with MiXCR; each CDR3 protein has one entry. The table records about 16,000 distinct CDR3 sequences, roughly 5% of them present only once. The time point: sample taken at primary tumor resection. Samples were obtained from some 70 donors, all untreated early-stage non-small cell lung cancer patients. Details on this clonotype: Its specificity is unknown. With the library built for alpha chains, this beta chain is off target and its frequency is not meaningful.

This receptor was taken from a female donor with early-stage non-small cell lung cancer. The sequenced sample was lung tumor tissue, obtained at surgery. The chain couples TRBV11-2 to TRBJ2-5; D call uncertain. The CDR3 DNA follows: TGTGCCAGCAGCTTTGTGGGGAAGGAGACCCAGTACTTC. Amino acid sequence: CASSFVGKETQYF.